These T cell receptor beta chains were read from a single sample in a study of follicular helper T cells after annual influenza vaccination. Some clones are missing from TCRdb's copy, which holds only in-frame ones; the method was immunoSEQ multiplex PCR. The sample lists over 10,000 clones, approximately 80% occurring once. Sequenced here: CXCR5+ CD38- circulating T follicular helper cells from blood, sampled on the day of influenza vaccination. The receptors were gathered from an adult who received the influenza vaccine. CDR3s include the opening cysteine and the closing phenylalanine or tryptophan. A D gene is named only where the DNA matches it firmly. Expanded clones get a size class; other rows say once, few or many, or leave the size out.

V gene	clone size	J gene	D gene	CDR3 protein	CDR3 DNA
TRBV5-1	.	TRBJ2-3	.	CASSLLNPTDTQYF	TGCGCCAGCAGCTTGCTGAACCCCACAGATACGCAGTATTTT
TRBV19	.	TRBJ2-4	.	CASSRNRNIQYF	TGTGCCAGTAGTAGGAACAGAAACATTCAGTACTTC
TRBV5-6	.	TRBJ2-7	TRBD1	CASSLGQRYEQYF	TGTGCCAGCAGCCTGGGACAGCGCTACGAGCAGTACTTC
TRBV7-9	.	TRBJ1-5	.	CASSLQGNNQPQHF	TGTGCCAGCAGCTTGCAGGGGAACAATCAGCCCCAGCATTTT
TRBV30	few	TRBJ2-7	TRBD1	CAWSRGTAYEQYF	TGTGCCTGGAGTAGAGGGACAGCCTACGAGCAGTACTTC
TRBV5-1	.	TRBJ1-5	TRBD1	CASSPGQVGQPQHF	TGCGCCAGCAGCCCTGGACAGGTCGGGCAGCCCCAGCATTTT
TRBV6-5	.	TRBJ2-7	.	CASSPNALDYEQYF	TGTGCCAGCAGCCCAAACGCGCTAGACTACGAGCAGTACTTC
TRBV5-1	.	TRBJ1-1	.	CASSSQENLNTEAFF	TGCGCCAGCAGCTCGCAGGAAAATCTGAACACTGAAGCTTTCTTT
TRBV5-1	once	TRBJ2-3	TRBD2	CASSSGGLTDTQYF	TGCGCCAGCAGCTCCGGGGGGTTGACAGATACGCAGTATTTT
TRBV4-2	few	TRBJ2-7	TRBD1	CASSQSGQTSYEQYF	TGTGCCAGCAGCCAATCGGGACAGACTTCCTACGAGCAGTACTTC
TRBV6-1	.	TRBJ2-7	.	CASRGGTESYEQYF	TGTGCCAGCAGAGGTGGGACGGAATCCTACGAGCAGTACTTC
TRBV19	.	TRBJ1-1	.	CASSPAGHAGTEAFF	TGTGCCAGTAGTCCCGCGGGGCATGCGGGAACTGAAGCTTTCTTT
TRBV5-6	.	TRBJ2-4	.	CASSLVGQGMNIQYF	TGTGCCAGCAGCTTGGTTGGGCAGGGTATGAACATTCAGTACTTC
TRBV7-6	.	TRBJ1-6	TRBD1	CASRWDSWSPLHF	TGTGCCAGCAGGTGGGACAGTTGGTCACCCCTCCACTTT
TRBV7-9	.	TRBJ2-2	TRBD1	CASTRGQGATGELFF	TGTGCCAGCACCCGGGGACAGGGGGCAACCGGGGAGCTGTTTTTT
TRBV6-5	.	TRBJ2-4	.	CASKGLAKNIQYF	TGTGCCAGCAAGGGTCTAGCCAAAAACATTCAGTACTTC
TRBV28	.	TRBJ1-5	TRBD1	CASSHGQGIEYSNQPQHF	TGTGCCAGCAGTCATGGACAGGGAATCGAATATAGCAATCAGCCCCAGCATTTT
TRBV15	.	TRBJ2-6	TRBD1	CATSRDRERGHGANVLTF	TGTGCCACCAGCAGAGATAGGGAGAGGGGGCATGGGGCCAACGTCCTGACTTTC
TRBV7-2	once	TRBJ2-3	TRBD2	CASSLASSRGGTDTQYF	TGTGCCAGCAGCTTAGCGTCTTCGCGGGGGGGCACAGATACGCAGTATTTT
TRBV2	.	TRBJ2-7	TRBD1	CASSPDRGDYEQYF	TGTGCCAGCAGCCCGGACAGGGGGGACTACGAGCAGTACTTC
TRBV7-2	.	TRBJ1-5	.	CASSPPGLGSSQPQHF	TGTGCCAGCAGCCCCCCCGGGTTGGGGTCGAGTCAGCCCCAGCATTTT
TRBV19	few	TRBJ1-4	.	CASRDLGAVHEKLFF	TGTGCCAGTAGGGATCTAGGGGCAGTCCATGAAAAACTGTTTTTT
TRBV11-2	.	TRBJ1-3	.	CASSLGGTTGNTIYF	TGTGCCAGCAGCTTGGGGGGCACAACTGGAAACACCATATATTTT
TRBV5-1	.	TRBJ2-3	TRBD2	CASRFLSGGASTDTQYF	TGCGCCAGCCGTTTTCTTAGCGGGGGAGCTAGCACAGATACGCAGTATTTT
TRBV7-2	.	TRBJ2-7	.	CASSLRATEEEQYF	TGTGCCAGCAGCTTACGAGCCACGGAGGAAGAGCAGTACTTC
TRBV28	.	TRBJ2-5	TRBD2	CATSLAQETQYF	TGTGCCACTTCACTAGCGCAAGAGACCCAGTACTTC
TRBV11-3	.	TRBJ2-3	.	CASSLESTDTQYF	TGTGCCAGCAGCTTAGAGAGCACAGATACGCAGTATTTT
TRBV9	.	TRBJ2-1	TRBD2	CASSGAGGLNNEQFF	TGTGCCAGCAGCGGAGCGGGGGGGCTTAATAATGAGCAGTTCTTC
TRBV7-9	few	TRBJ1-2	.	CADQVPGQGPGYTF	TGTGCTGACCAGGTCCCGGGTCAGGGTCCCGGCTACACCTTC
TRBV28	.	TRBJ1-6	.	CASREHSYNSPLHF	TGTGCCAGCAGGGAACACAGCTATAATTCACCCCTCCACTTT
TRBV4-1	.	TRBJ1-2	.	CASSQGPTGYYGYTF	TGCGCCAGCAGCCAAGGCCCCACAGGATACTATGGCTACACCTTC
TRBV2	.	TRBJ2-1	TRBD2	CASSEAGGTSFHEQFF	TGTGCCAGCAGTGAAGCTGGCGGGACTAGTTTCCATGAGCAGTTCTTC
TRBV7-2	.	TRBJ1-5	.	CASSPNAGQPQHF	TGTGCCAGCAGCCCCAACGCCGGTCAGCCCCAGCATTTT
TRBV10-3	.	TRBJ2-5	.	CAISPGGQETQYF	TGTGCCATCAGCCCAGGGGGGCAAGAGACCCAGTACTTC
TRBV6-5	.	TRBJ1-2	TRBD1	CASSTRQGFYGYTF	TGTGCCAGCAGTACGAGACAGGGGTTCTATGGCTACACCTTC
TRBV15	.	TRBJ2-3	TRBD2	CATSRTSGGASRPTDTQYF	TGTGCCACCAGCAGGACTAGCGGGGGGGCGTCGAGACCGACAGATACGCAGTATTTT
TRBV2	.	TRBJ1-1	.	CASSEVSRGVEAFF	TGTGCCAGCAGTGAAGTGAGTAGGGGAGTAGAAGCTTTCTTT